These 6 T cell receptor beta chains share one sample of origin, sequenced in a study of immune evolution from preneoplasia to lung adenocarcinoma. Here immunoSEQ multiplex PCR was the method, and the copy in TCRdb shows in-frame clones only, minus some. The repertoire holds thousands of clones, approximately 80% seen once, with about 20% in the top ten. The sequenced sample was FFPE adjacent normal lung tissue. The receptor set was obtained from a donor older than 65 with lung adenocarcinoma.

The chain recombines TRBV10-3 with TRBJ2-2; 7 bases are a match to TRBD2. Germline lookup yields CDR1 ENHRY and CDR2 SYGVKD. V lost 3 bases and J lost 6; bases outside the gene matches: 7. The CDR3 has 15 amino acids. The CDR3 sequence is CAISDSGRTSGELFF. The CDR3 DNA sequence: TGTGCCATCAGTGATAGCGGGCGAACCTCCGGGGAGCTGTTTTTT.

The rearrangement links TRBV10-3 to TRBJ2-3; either TRBD1 or TRBD2 may fit D (5 bases each). The CDR3 runs 15 residues. Trimming took off 5 bases at V and 4 bases at J, with 16 bases between the two ends. Per germline, CDR1 ENHRY and CDR2 SYGVKD. Here the CDR3 reads CAISHYRGRSDTQYF. For the CDR3, the DNA is TGTGCCATCAGTCATTATCGGGGCCGCTCAGATACGCAGTATTTT.

This clone was observed a handful of times. The J gene is TRBJ1-2, the V gene TRBV11-2; D is undetermined. The germline V gene encodes CDR1 SGHAT and CDR2 FQNNGV. The CDR3 is made up of 14 amino acids. Trimming stripped 3 bases from V and 6 bases from J, with 14 bases between. CDR3 DNA sequence: TGTGCCAGCAGCTTCCTCCTATTGTTCGATGGCTACACCTTC. Its translation: CASSFLLLFDGYTF.

The chain recombines TRBV28 with TRBJ1-1, with D possibly being TRBD1 (5 bases). The germline gives CDR1 MDHEN, CDR2 SYDVKM. V lost 4 bases and J 7 bases, leaving 16 bases between the germline ends. This CDR3 region has 14 residues. CDR3 residues: CASSSAGMQFEAFF. The CDR3 region has the DNA TGTGCCAGCAGTTCGGCAGGGATGCAATTTGAAGCTTTCTTT.

The V gene is TRBV29-1, the J gene TRBJ2-7, with a tentative D call TRBD1 (5 bases). Germline loops: CDR1 SQVTM, CDR2 ANQGSEA. This CDR3 comprises 11 residues. V was cut by 6 bases and J by 6 bases, with 12 bases left in between. The CDR3 loop reads CSVRAGPEQYF. In nucleotides, the CDR3 is TGCAGCGTACGTGCAGGGCCCGAGCAGTACTTC.

The chain employs TRBV27 and TRBJ1-1; D might be TRBD1 (6 bases). V was shortened by 5 bases and J by 0 bases, with 13 bases between the two germline ends. The germline V gene encodes CDR1 MNHEY and CDR2 SMNVEV (reference sequence). The CDR3 is made up of 15 amino acids. CDR3 coding DNA: TGTGCCAGCAGTCTCCAGACAGGATTGAACACTGAAGCTTTCTTT. This translates into CASSLQTGLNTEAFF.